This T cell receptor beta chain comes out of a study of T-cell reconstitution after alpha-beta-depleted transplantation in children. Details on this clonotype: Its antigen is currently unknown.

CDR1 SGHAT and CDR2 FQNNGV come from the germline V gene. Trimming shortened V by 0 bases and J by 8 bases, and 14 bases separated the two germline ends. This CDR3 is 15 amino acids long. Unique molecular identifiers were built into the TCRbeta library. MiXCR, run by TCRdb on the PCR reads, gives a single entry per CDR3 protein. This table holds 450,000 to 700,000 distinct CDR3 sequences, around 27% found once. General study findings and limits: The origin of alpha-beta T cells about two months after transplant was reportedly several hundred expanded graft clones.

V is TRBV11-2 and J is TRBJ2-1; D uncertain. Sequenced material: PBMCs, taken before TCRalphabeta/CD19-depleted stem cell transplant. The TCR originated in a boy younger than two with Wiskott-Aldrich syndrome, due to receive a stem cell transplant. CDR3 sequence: CASSLDRIPLDEQFF. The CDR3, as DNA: TGTGCCAGCAGCTTAGATAGGATTCCCTTGGATGAGCAGTTCTTC.